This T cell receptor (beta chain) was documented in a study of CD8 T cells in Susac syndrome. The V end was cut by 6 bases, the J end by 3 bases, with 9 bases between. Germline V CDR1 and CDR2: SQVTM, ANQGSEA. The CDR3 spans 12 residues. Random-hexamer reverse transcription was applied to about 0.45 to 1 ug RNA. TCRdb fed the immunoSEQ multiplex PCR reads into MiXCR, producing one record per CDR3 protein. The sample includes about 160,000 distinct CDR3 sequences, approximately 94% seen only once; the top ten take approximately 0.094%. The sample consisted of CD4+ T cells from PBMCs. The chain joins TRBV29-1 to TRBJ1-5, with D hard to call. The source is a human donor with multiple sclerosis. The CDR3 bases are TGCAGCGTCTCGGGCTTCAATCAGCCCCAGCATTTT. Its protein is CSVSGFNQPQHF. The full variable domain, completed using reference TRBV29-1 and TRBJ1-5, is SAVISQKPSRDICQRGTSLTIQCQVDSQVTMMFWYRQQPGQSLTLIATANQGSEATYESGFVIDKFPISRPNLTFSTLTVSNMSPEDSSIYLCSVSGFNQPQHFGDGTRLSIL.